A selection of T cell receptor beta chains follows, all from one sample in a study of T-cell memory formation after mild COVID-19. TCRdb called the 5' RACE reads again in MiXCR, with one record for every CDR3 protein. Of 130,000 to 150,000 distinct CDR3 sequences in the sample, over 15% are singletons; the top ten hold 2% to 2.5%. The sample was PBMCs or a T cell subset sorted from them (not recorded which). The origin of the receptors is an adult woman who had mild COVID-19 (a few samples of this study predate the infection). Cell type and time point are not known. The CDR3 runs from the conserved cysteine through the conserved F or W. The D gene is left open where the match is weak. Part of the rows lack a size; the others show once, few, many or a class for expanded clones.

>TRBJ2-1|-|TRBV5-1|TRBD2
CASSLVPSGSNEQFF
TGCGCCAGCAGCTTGGTCCCTAGCGGGAGCAATGAGCAGTTCTTC
>TRBJ2-7|-|TRBV12-3/TRBV12-4|TRBD1
CASSLQQGADEQYF
TGTGCCAGCAGTTTACAACAGGGGGCTGACGAGCAGTACTTC
>TRBJ2-1|-|TRBV14|-
CASSQAAGIGEQFF
TGTGCCAGCAGCCAAGCGGCAGGGATCGGTGAGCAGTTCTTC
>TRBJ2-7|few|TRBV25-1|TRBD1
CASRHSGTGGDEQYF
TGTGCCAGCCGCCACTCCGGGACAGGGGGCGACGAGCAGTACTTC
>TRBJ1-1|few|TRBV29-1|-
CSVEEGERKAFF
TGCAGCGTTGAAGAGGGGGAGAGAAAAGCTTTCTTT
>TRBJ1-1|-|TRBV19|-
CASSISIGAFF
TGTGCCAGTAGTATTTCAATTGGAGCTTTCTTT
>TRBJ2-7|few|TRBV20-1|-
CSAFTGGLSYEQYF
TGCAGTGCTTTCACAGGAGGCTTGTCCTACGAGCAGTACTTC
>TRBJ2-5|-|TRBV20-1|TRBD2
CSAPSGGTQYF
TGCAGTGCTCCCTCGGGGGGGACCCAGTACTTC
>TRBJ2-6|few|TRBV7-2|-
CASSLVGGAHGANVLTF
TGTGCCAGCAGCTTAGTAGGCGGGGCTCATGGGGCCAACGTCCTGACTTTC
>TRBJ2-3|-|TRBV6-4|TRBD2
CASTSLAGHTDTQYF
TGTGCCAGCACTTCACTAGCGGGACACACAGATACGCAGTATTTT
>TRBJ2-7|-|TRBV29-1|-
CSVEVGGYEQYF
TGCAGCGTTGAAGTGGGTGGGTACGAGCAGTACTTC
>TRBJ1-2|-|TRBV20-1|-
CSARVEGRYYGYTF
TGCAGTGCTAGAGTTGAGGGGAGGTATTATGGCTACACCTTC
>TRBJ2-2|-|TRBV7-6|TRBD1
CASSLGTGVAGELFF
TGTGCCAGCAGCTTAGGGACAGGGGTCGCCGGGGAGCTGTTTTTT
>TRBJ2-5|few|TRBV15|TRBD2
CATSRAGGRETQYF
TGTGCCACCAGCAGGGCGGGGGGTCGGGAGACCCAGTACTTC
>TRBJ2-2|-|TRBV24-1|-
CAIGYGELFF
TGTGCCATCGGGTACGGGGAGCTGTTTTTT